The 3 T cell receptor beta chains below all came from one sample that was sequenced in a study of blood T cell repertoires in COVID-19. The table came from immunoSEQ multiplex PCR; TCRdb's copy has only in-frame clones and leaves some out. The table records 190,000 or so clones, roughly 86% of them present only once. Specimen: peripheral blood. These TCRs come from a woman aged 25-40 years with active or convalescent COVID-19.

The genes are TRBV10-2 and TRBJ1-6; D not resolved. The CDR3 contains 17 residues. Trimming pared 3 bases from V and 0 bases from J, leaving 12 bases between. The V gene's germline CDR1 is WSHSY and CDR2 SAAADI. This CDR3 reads CASSDSSRSSYNSPLHF. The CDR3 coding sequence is TGCGCCAGCAGTGACAGTTCCCGGAGCTCCTATAATTCACCCCTCCACTTT.

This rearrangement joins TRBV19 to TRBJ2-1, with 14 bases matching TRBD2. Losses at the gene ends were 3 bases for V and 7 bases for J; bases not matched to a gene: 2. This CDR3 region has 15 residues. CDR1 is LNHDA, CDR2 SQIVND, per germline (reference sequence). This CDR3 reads CASSIGTSGSNEQFF. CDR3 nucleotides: TGTGCCAGTAGTATTGGGACTAGCGGGAGTAATGAGCAGTTCTTC.

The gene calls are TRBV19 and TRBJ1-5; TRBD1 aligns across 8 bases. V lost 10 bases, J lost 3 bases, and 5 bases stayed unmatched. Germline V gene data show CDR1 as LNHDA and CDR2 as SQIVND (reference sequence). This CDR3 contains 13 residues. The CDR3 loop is CAISGGLNQPQHF. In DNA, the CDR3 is TGTGCCATCTCAGGGGGCCTCAATCAGCCCCAGCATTTT.